The 20 T cell receptor beta chains presented below share a single source sample, sequenced in a study of T-cell memory formation after mild COVID-19. From the 5' RACE reads, TCRdb called clonotypes with MiXCR, one entry per CDR3 protein. The repertoire has approximately 150,000 distinct CDR3 sequences, around 21% of them found once; the top ten carry around 2.4%. What was sequenced was PBMCs or a T cell subset sorted from them (not recorded which). These receptors were taken from an adult woman who had mild COVID-19 (a few samples of this study predate the infection). Cell type and time point are not known.

This clonotype was counted a few times. The rearrangement joins TRBV14 to TRBJ2-1; a weak D match, TRBD1 (6 bases). Germline V lookup: CDR1 SGHDN, CDR2 FVKESK. The CDR3 is 13 residues long. V was trimmed by 1 base and J by 14 bases, leaving 15 bases between them. CDR3 in DNA: TGTGCCAGCAGCCAAGGGGACCGGGACATAAAGTTCTTC. This sequence encodes CASSQGDRDIKFF.

This clonotype has a handful of counts. This sequence joins TRBV4-1 and TRBJ2-5; the match to TRBD1 covers 8 bases. Germline V gives CDR1 MGHRA, CDR2 YSYEKL. CDR3 length: 17 residues. J was trimmed by 1 base and V by 0 bases; bases with no gene match: 7. The chain's CDR3 is CASSQDLTRGRQETQYF. As DNA, the CDR3 is TGCGCCAGCAGCCAAGATCTAACCAGGGGGCGCCAAGAGACCCAGTACTTC.

This clonotype has more than one count but fewer than ten. The J gene is TRBJ2-3, the V gene TRBV5-1, with a weak D call TRBD2 (6 bases). Germline CDR1 reads SGHRS; CDR2 reads YFSETQ. CDR3 length: 12 amino acids. Trimming stripped 5 bases from V and 6 bases from J, with 10 bases between. The CDR3, as DNA: TGCGCCAGCAGTCCGGGGGTGGATACGCAGTATTTT. It yields the protein CASSPGVDTQYF.

This clonotype has just a few counts. The rearrangement uses TRBV30 and TRBJ2-5; no clear D gene. V was trimmed by 0 bases and J by 1 base, leaving 0 bases between them. This CDR3 is 11 amino acids long. Germline CDR1 GTSNPN, CDR2 SVGIG (reference sequence). CDR3 bases: TGTGCCTGGAGTGTCCAAGAGACCCAGTACTTC. This translates into CAWSVQETQYF.

In this sample, this clonotype turned up a few times. The V and J genes are TRBV24-1 and TRBJ2-7, with D possibly TRBD1 on 6 matching bases. V lost 7 bases to trimming and J lost 6 bases, with 12 bases between them. CDR1 is KGHDR, CDR2 SFDVKD, per germline. This CDR3 has 12 amino acids. For the CDR3, the DNA is TGTGCCACCAGCTCCGGGACATTCGAGCAGTACTTC. Its protein product is CATSSGTFEQYF.

This clonotype was counted between two and nine times. The chain uses TRBV12-3 or TRBV12-4 and TRBJ1-2; D is unclear. The CDR3 totals 13 residues. Trimming took off 1 base at V and 6 bases at J, with 9 bases between the two ends. In DNA form, the CDR3 reads TGTGCCAGCAGTTTAGTAGGGAGCGATGGCTACACCTTC. Translation gives CASSLVGSDGYTF.

In this sample, this clonotype turned up a few times. The chain employs TRBV12-3 or TRBV12-4 and TRBJ1-3; tentatively, D is TRBD1 (5 bases). The CDR3 covers 13 residues. Trimming took 7 bases from V and 3 from J, leaving 10 bases between them. Written as DNA, the CDR3 is TGTGCCAGCACCACGGGACTTGGAAACACCATATATTTT. Its translation: CASTTGLGNTIYF.

V usage is TRBV6-1 and J usage is TRBJ1-5, with D perhaps matching TRBD1 (5 bases). V was shortened by 7 bases and J by 1 base, with 17 bases between the two germline ends. Per germline, CDR1 MNHNS and CDR2 SASEGT. The CDR3 loop spans 16 amino acids. CDR3 bases: TGTGCCAGCACTCCCAGGGAGTGGGAAAGCAATCAGCCCCAGCATTTT. Amino acids: CASTPREWESNQPQHF.

V usage is TRBV4-2 and J usage is TRBJ1-6; no reliable D call. In germline, CDR1 is LGHNA, CDR2 YNFKEQ. Between the trimmed V and J ends, which lost 1 base and 10 bases, there was a span of 11 bases. The length of the CDR3 is 14 residues. The DNA of the CDR3 is TGTGCCAGCAGCCAAGGCAAGGGTGGGTCACCCCTCCACTTT. Protein product: CASSQGKGGSPLHF.

This clonotype has a single count. The rearrangement uses TRBV7-6 and TRBJ2-7; 10 bases align to TRBD1. J was trimmed by 0 bases and V by 5 bases; bases with no gene match: 10. The germline V gene has CDR1 SGHVS and CDR2 FNYEAQ. This CDR3 has 17 residues. CDR3 in amino acids: CASSRAAGTGDSYEQYF. Written as DNA, the CDR3 is TGTGCCAGCAGCAGAGCCGCCGGGACAGGGGACTCCTACGAGCAGTACTTC.

The sample holds a few counts of this clonotype. This rearrangement joins TRBV6-5 to TRBJ2-5; maybe TRBD2 (5 bases). Germline values: CDR1 MNHEY, CDR2 SVGAGI. The CDR3 is made up of 15 amino acids. Trimming removed 0 bases at V and 5 bases at J, with 13 bases between. This CDR3 is CASSYSRAERETQYF. The CDR3 region has the DNA TGTGCCAGCAGTTACTCGAGGGCCGAGCGGGAGACCCAGTACTTC.

This clonotype was recorded many times. V usage is TRBV5-1 and J usage is TRBJ2-7; the D gene is possibly TRBD1 (6 bases). There are 15 residues in the CDR3. V was trimmed by 4 bases and J by 3 bases, leaving 17 bases between them. Germline CDR1 SGHRS, CDR2 YFSETQ. CDR3 amino acids: CASSKDGTSRYEQYF. The DNA for the CDR3 is TGCGCCAGCAGCAAGGATGGGACAAGTCGCTACGAGCAGTACTTC.

The chain has TRBV9 and TRBJ2-7; 8 bases align to TRBD2. J was trimmed by 2 bases and V by 2 bases; bases with no gene match: 3. Germline V gene lookup returns CDR1 SGDLS and CDR2 YYNGEE. There are 14 residues in the CDR3. CDR3 bases: TGTGCCAGCAGCGTGGCGGGAGGTCCCTACGAGCAGTACTTC. This codes for CASSVAGGPYEQYF.

This clonotype was counted a few times. The chain links TRBV12-3 or TRBV12-4 to TRBJ1-1, with no clear D. The CDR3 has 14 amino acids. Trimming pared 6 bases from V and 2 bases from J, leaving 13 bases between. CDR3 DNA: TGTGCCAGCAGACCTACCAGAGATAACACTGAAGCTTTCTTT. It codes for CASRPTRDNTEAFF.

The chain couples TRBV20-1 to TRBJ1-1; 8 bases map to TRBD1. The CDR3 loop spans 16 amino acids. The germline V gene has CDR1 DFQATT and CDR2 SNEGSKA (reference sequence). The ends lost 6 bases at V and 1 base at J; junction bases unmatched: 13. In DNA form, the CDR3 reads TGCAGTGCGACCGGACAGGGAAGTTTGCCGAACACTGAAGCTTTCTTT. Amino acids: CSATGQGSLPNTEAFF.

The rearrangement joins TRBV25-1 to TRBJ2-2, with 10 bases fitting TRBD1. The V and J ends lost 4 bases and 6 bases, in that order; junction bases with no gene match: 5. Germline V gives CDR1 MGHDK, CDR2 SYGVNS. This CDR3 contains 15 residues. CDR3 sequence (DNA): TGTGCCAGCAGTGTTACCGGGACAGGGGCCGGGGAGCTGTTTTTT. It translates to CASSVTGTGAGELFF.

This clonotype was picked up a small number of times. The chain joins TRBV7-2 to TRBJ2-2, with a tentative D call TRBD1 (5 bases). CDR3 length: 13 residues. In germline, CDR1 is SGHTA, CDR2 FQGNSA. Trimming stripped 7 bases from V and 5 bases from J, with 11 bases between. The CDR3: CASTRTRTGELFF. The CDR3 coding sequence is TGTGCCAGCACCCGGACAAGGACCGGGGAGCTGTTTTTT.

The chain couples TRBV12-3 or TRBV12-4 to TRBJ2-5; D perhaps matches TRBD1 (7 bases). The CDR3 runs 13 residues. The ends were cut back, 6 bases at V and 5 bases at J, with 13 bases in the middle. The CDR3 region has the DNA TGTGCCAGCAGGGAGGGGGCCAGGGAGACCCAGTACTTC. The encoded protein is CASREGARETQYF.

This clonotype occurred a few times. The CDR3 is CATSDSRPDRGHQPQHF. DNA for the CDR3: TGTGCCACCAGTGACTCCCGCCCGGACAGGGGCCATCAGCCCCAGCATTTT. This chain links TRBV24-1 with TRBJ1-5, with 9 bases that match TRBD1. CDR3 length: 17 amino acids. Germline trimming cut 4 bases from V and 5 bases from J; bases unmatched to any gene: 11. Germline CDR1 KGHDR, CDR2 SFDVKD.

This clonotype is labeled medium-sized (0.01 to 0.1%). The V and J genes are TRBV3-1 and TRBJ2-7; D perhaps matches TRBD1 (7 bases). V was shortened by 4 bases and J by 0 bases, with 10 bases between the two germline ends. The length of the CDR3 is 14 residues. Looked up from germline, CDR1 is LGHDT and CDR2 is YNNKEL (reference sequence). The CDR3 DNA reads TGTGCCAGCAGCCGGGGGGACAGCTCCTACGAGCAGTACTTC. Amino acids: CASSRGDSSYEQYF.